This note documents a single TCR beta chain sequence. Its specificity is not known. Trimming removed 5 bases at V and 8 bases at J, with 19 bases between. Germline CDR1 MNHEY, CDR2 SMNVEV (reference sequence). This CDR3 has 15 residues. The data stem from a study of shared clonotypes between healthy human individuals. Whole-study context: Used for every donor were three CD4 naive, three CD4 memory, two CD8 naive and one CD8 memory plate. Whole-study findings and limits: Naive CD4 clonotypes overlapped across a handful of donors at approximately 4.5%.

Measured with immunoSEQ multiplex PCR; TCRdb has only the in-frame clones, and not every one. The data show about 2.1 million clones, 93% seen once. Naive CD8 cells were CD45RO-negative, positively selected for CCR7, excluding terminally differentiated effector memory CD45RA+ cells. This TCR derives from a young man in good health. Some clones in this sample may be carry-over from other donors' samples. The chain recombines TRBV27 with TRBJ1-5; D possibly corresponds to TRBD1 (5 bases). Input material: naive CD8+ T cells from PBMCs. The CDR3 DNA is TGTGCCAGCAGTCAAACCCGAGGGACGGGTGAGCCCCAGCATTTT. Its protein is CASSQTRGTGEPQHF.